Listed here are 20 T cell receptor beta chains from one sample, sequenced in a study of T cells in Graves' hyperthyroidism and ophthalmopathy. The investigators amplified TCR beta CDR3 regions from RNA transcripts. The TCR CDR3 first-round RT-PCR relied on the HTBI primer set. From the multiplex PCR reads, TCRdb called clonotypes with MiXCR, one entry per CDR3 protein. This table holds a few hundred thousand distinct CDR3 sequences, about a sixth found once. Sequences were obtained from blood. The receptors here all came from a young woman with Graves' hyperthyroidism.

The rearrangement links TRBV3-1 to TRBJ2-2, with a tentative D call TRBD2 (6 bases). Trimming cost V 3 bases and J 13 bases, with 18 bases left between them. This CDR3 has 14 residues. The germline gives CDR1 LGHDT, CDR2 YNNKEL (reference sequence). The CDR3 here is CASSQRGRARRLFF. The CDR3 nucleotides read TGTGCCAGCAGCCAGCGGGGACGGGCTAGGAGGCTGTTTTTT.

This clonotype occurred a few times. Germline and junction disagree at one end, which may indicate a read error. The chain employs TRBV7-8 and TRBJ1-2; D is undetermined. Germline-derived CDR1 and CDR2 are SGHVS and FQNEAQ. CDR3 length equals 14 residues. In DNA, the CDR3 is TGTGCCAGCGGCTTAGATCCAAGAAACTATGGCTACACCTTC. Its protein is CASGLDPRNYGYTF.

This clonotype has at least ten counts. The J gene is TRBJ2-7, the V gene TRBV13, with 7 nucleotides matching TRBD1. The length of the CDR3 is 13 residues. The germline V gene has CDR1 PRHDT and CDR2 FYEKMQ (reference sequence). V lost 8 bases and J lost 5; bases outside the gene matches: 9. CDR3 nucleotides: TGTGCCAGCCGGAGACAGGGTTTCAACGAGCAGTACTTC. Translated: CASRRQGFNEQYF. Looking up the rest from reference TRBV13 and TRBJ2-7 gives the full variable domain: AAGVIQSPRHLIKEKRETATLKCYPIPRHDTVYWYQQGPGQDPQFLISFYEKMQSDKGSIPDRFSAQQFSDYHSELNMSSLELGDSALYFCASRRQGFNEQYFGPGTRLTVT.

This clonotype occurred many times. The V gene is TRBV12-3 or TRBV12-4, the J gene TRBJ1-1; weak D call: TRBD1 (6 bases). The CDR3 length is 13 residues. V lost 6 bases and J 4 bases, leaving 12 bases between the germline ends. The CDR3 is CASRGLQGTEAFF. The CDR3 nucleotides are TGTGCCAGCAGGGGCTTACAGGGCACTGAAGCTTTCTTT.

This clonotype was counted ten times or more. V is TRBV11-3 and J is TRBJ2-2, with a possible D match to TRBD2 (6 bases). Germline V CDR1 and CDR2: SGHNT, YENEEA. The CDR3 is made up of 13 amino acids. V lost 5 bases to trimming and J lost 7 bases, with 11 bases between them. The CDR3 DNA follows: TGTGCCAGCAGCCCCGGGAGATTCGGGGAGCTGTTTTTT. This encodes CASSPGRFGELFF.

This clonotype was seen at least ten times. This sequence joins TRBV6-1 and TRBJ2-3; 9 bases align to TRBD1. Looked up from germline, CDR1 is MNHNS and CDR2 is SASEGT. The V gene end was trimmed by 5 bases and the J gene end by 4 bases; junction bases not matched to a gene: 7. The CDR3 covers 15 residues. CDR3 DNA sequence: TGTGCCAGCAGTCTAACAGGGGGCTTGGCAGATACGCAGTATTTT. The encoded protein is CASSLTGGLADTQYF.

This clonotype was observed at least ten times. The gene calls are TRBV6-2 or TRBV6-3 and TRBJ1-3; D is unresolved. Germline V gene sequence: CDR1 MNHEY, CDR2 SVGEGT. The CDR3 is made up of 13 amino acids. V lost 5 bases, J lost 4 bases, and 9 bases lay in between. In DNA, the CDR3 is TGTGCCAGCAGTCGTCTACAGGGAAACACCATATATTTT. Its translation is CASSRLQGNTIYF.

A few counts support this clonotype. The genes are TRBV5-6 and TRBJ2-3; a possible D gene is TRBD1 (8 bases). Germline CDR1 SGHDT, CDR2 YYEEEE. The V end was cut by 4 bases, the J end by 2 bases, with 14 bases between. The CDR3 loop spans 15 amino acids. The DNA of the CDR3 is TGTGCCAGCAGCGACAGGGGAGGGGTCACAGATACGCAGTATTTT. Translated, it gives CASSDRGGVTDTQYF.

In the case of this clonotype: A much larger clone lies a single base off, so this may be a read error. V usage is TRBV12-3 or TRBV12-4 and J usage is TRBJ1-2; 8 nucleotides line up with TRBD1. V was pared by 3 bases and J by 3 bases, with 18 bases of the junction left unmatched. There are 19 residues in the CDR3. The CDR3 reads CASSFSGGVTGGRHYGYTF. The CDR3 DNA follows: TGTGCCAGCAGTTTTAGCGGTGGGGTAACAGGGGGTCGGCACTATGGCTACACCTTC.

This clonotype appeared many times. This rearrangement joins TRBV10-3 to TRBJ2-3; 12 bases align to TRBD2. The germline gives CDR1 ENHRY, CDR2 SYGVKD. This CDR3 comprises 16 residues. The junction had 5 bases not matched to a gene; V was cut back by 7 bases and J by 0 bases. CDR3 sequence reads: CAITHGLAGSTDTQYF. The CDR3 DNA reads TGTGCCATCACCCATGGACTAGCGGGGAGCACAGATACGCAGTATTTT.

This clonotype has a count of ten or more. The chain has TRBV11-2 and TRBJ2-7; no firm D call. Germline CDR1 and CDR2: SGHAT and FQNNGV. The CDR3 runs 17 residues. V lost 0 bases and J 0 bases, leaving 15 bases between the germline ends. The CDR3 reads CASSLDSPQGNSYEQYF. The CDR3 DNA reads TGTGCCAGCAGCTTAGATTCCCCGCAAGGGAACTCCTACGAGCAGTACTTC.

A word on this clonotype: This may stem from a read error, because a much larger clone lies one nucleotide away. The chain has TRBV5-6 and TRBJ2-1, with TRBD2 identical over 10 bases. Germline V gives CDR1 SGHDT, CDR2 YYEEEE. This CDR3 is built from 15 residues. CDR3: CASSGTSEAHNEQSF. In DNA form, the CDR3 reads TGTGCCAGCAGCGGGACTAGCGAGGCCCACAATGAGCAGTCCTTC.

Notes on this clonotype: Since a much larger clone is just one base distant, this may be a read error. The J gene is TRBJ2-1, the V gene TRBV6-2 or TRBV6-3; TRBD2 is a possible D gene (5 bases). Germline-derived CDR1 and CDR2 are MNHEY and SVGEGT. The CDR3 covers 16 residues. As DNA, the CDR3 is TGTGCCAGCAGTCGCTGGCCTAGCAAGTCAAACAATGAGCAGTCCTTC. Residues: CASSRWPSKSNNEQSF.

This clonotype was detected ten times or more. V and J are TRBV6-1 and TRBJ1-5; D not resolved. CDR1 MNHNS and CDR2 SASEGT come from the germline V gene. The CDR3 has 13 residues. V lost 7 bases, J lost 0 bases, and 7 bases lay in between. This chain's CDR3 is CASMDYSNQPQHF. The CDR3 nucleotides read TGTGCCAGCATGGATTATAGCAATCAGCCCCAGCATTTT.

This clonotype was detected only once. The rearrangement joins TRBV20-1 to TRBJ2-1, with TRBD2 as a possible D gene (5 bases). The J call may be faulty, since TRBJ2-7 better matches the DNA end. The CDR3 extends over 15 amino acids. Germline V gives CDR1 DFQATT, CDR2 SNEGSKA (reference sequence). The CDR3 DNA follows: TGCAGTGCTGTGGACTCGTACCGGCCATCCAATGAGCAGTACTTC. Encoded protein: CSAVDSYRPSNEQYF.

This clonotype showed up many times. The chain is built from TRBV3-1 and TRBJ2-1, with TRBD2 matching over 11 bases. The junction had 1 base not matched to a gene; V was cut back by 1 base and J by 2 bases. The V gene's germline CDR1 is LGHDT and CDR2 YNNKEL (reference sequence). The CDR3 contains 16 residues. The CDR3 region is CASSQGGLAAYNEQFF. As DNA, the CDR3 is TGTGCCAGCAGCCAAGGGGGACTAGCGGCCTACAATGAGCAGTTCTTC.

This clonotype was seen ten or more times. The CDR3 region is CASSQSAGGYTF. DNA for the CDR3: TGCGCCAGCAGCCAGAGCGCCGGTGGCTACACCTTC. This chain uses TRBV4-1 with TRBJ1-2, with no clear D. Trimming left V 3 bases short and J 7 bases short, with 9 bases between. Germline loops: CDR1 MGHRA, CDR2 YSYEKL. The CDR3 has 12 amino acids.

This clonotype appeared a few times. This chain joins TRBV12-3 or TRBV12-4 and TRBJ2-2, with TRBD2 matching over 12 bases. V was clipped by 6 bases and J by 7 bases; unmatched bases: 3. The CDR3 contains 14 residues. The CDR3 DNA reads TGTGCCAGCAGCCCTAGCGGGAGGGGCGGGGAGCTGTTTTTT. Translated, it gives CASSPSGRGGELFF.

The sample holds many counts of this clonotype. The genes are TRBV9 and TRBJ1-2; D is possibly TRBD1 (6 bases). CDR1 and CDR2 from the germline V gene are SGDLS and YYNGEE. V lost 1 base, J lost 2 bases, and 12 bases lay in between. This CDR3 region has 15 residues. CDR3 DNA: TGTGCCAGCAGCGTATCGGGGGGCACCAACTATGGCTACACCTTC. Its translation: CASSVSGGTNYGYTF.

The J gene is TRBJ2-7, the V gene TRBV29-1, with 7 positions matching TRBD1. The CDR3 sequence is 12 residues long. The V gene end was trimmed by 2 bases and the J gene end by 7 bases; junction bases not matched to a gene: 5. Germline loops: CDR1 SQVTM, CDR2 ANQGSEA. CDR3 nucleotide sequence: TGCAGCGTTGAAAGGGGGCAGGGAGAGCAGTACTTC. Its protein is CSVERGQGEQYF.